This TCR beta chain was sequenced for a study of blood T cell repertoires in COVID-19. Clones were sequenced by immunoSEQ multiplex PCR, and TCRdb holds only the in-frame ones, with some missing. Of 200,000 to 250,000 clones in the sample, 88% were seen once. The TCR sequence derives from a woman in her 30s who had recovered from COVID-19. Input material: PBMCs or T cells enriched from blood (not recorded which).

In nucleotides, the CDR3 is TGTGCCAGTAGTACACAGGCTGCGGGGGGGATCTATGGCTACACCTTC. It encodes CASSTQAAGGIYGYTF. The chain is built from TRBV19 and TRBJ1-2; a weak D match, TRBD1 (5 bases). Trimming took off 4 bases at V and 4 bases at J, with 19 bases between the two ends. The length of the CDR3 is 16 residues. Germline CDR1 LNHDA, CDR2 SQIVND (reference sequence).